This TCR beta chain derives from a study of vaccination and CD4 T cells after COVID-19. A single count supports this clonotype. The antigen is unknown. CDR1 and CDR2 (germline): SGHKS, YYEKEE (reference sequence). CDR3 length: 15 residues. The V and J ends lost 3 bases and 0 bases respectively, with 10 bases between them. Described treatment: roughly ten-day PBMC culture with coronavirus spike peptide pools or control peptides (ViraFEST assay). Before TCRs were sequenced, ViraFEST expanded antigen-specific T cells with peptide pools. In healthy vaccine recipients, nucleocapsid antibodies were negative before and after vaccination, showing no prior SARS-CoV-2 infection. Each of days 3 and 7 saw half the medium replaced by fresh IL-2 medium. An Oncomine TCR Beta short-read assay was used to sequence the DNA from cultured CD4+ T cells. Genomic DNA extraction was carried out from cultured CD4+ T cells. TCRdb ran MiXCR on the PCR reads and lists one entry per CDR3 protein. Among almost 15,000 distinct CDR3 sequences listed, just over 20% were seen once.

The gene calls are TRBV5-5 and TRBJ1-5; D may be TRBD1 (6 bases). The specimen was CD4+ T cells from blood, cultured in vitro, collected before SARS-CoV-2 vaccination. The sequence came from a human donor who received a COVID-19 vaccine. The CDR3 coding sequence is TGTGCCAGCAGCTGGACAGATGATAGCAATCAGCCCCAGCATTTT. It yields the protein CASSWTDDSNQPQHF.